This entry is about one TCR beta chain. Only in-frame clones appear in the TCRdb table, and some are missing; sequencing was by immunoSEQ multiplex PCR. This sample yields roughly 63,000 clones, of which about 76% are seen a single time; 3.2% belongs to the top ten. The time point was: pretreatment peripheral blood. This sample was included in a study of PD-L1 blockade in urothelial cancer. Across the study: Chemotherapy regimens numbering 0 to 3 had been given to patients. Reported median T cell count for blood samples was roughly 150,000.

Trimming cost V 7 bases and J 4 bases, with 16 bases left between them. The CDR3 extends over 14 amino acids. CDR1 LNHDA and CDR2 SQIVND come from the germline V gene (reference sequence). The sequence came from a man aged 70 or older with urothelial cancer. The source was PBMCs, collected around atezolizumab (anti-PD-L1) treatment. The chain employs TRBV19 and TRBJ1-1; unclear D gene. For the CDR3, the DNA is TGTGCCAGTAACCAGGCAGGTGAAACCACTGAAGCTTTCTTT. It is translated as CASNQAGETTEAFF.